The 19 T cell receptor beta chains reported below all come from one sample, sequenced in a study of OX40 agonist ivuxolimab in advanced cancers. The repertoire was sequenced with immunoSEQ multiplex PCR; TCRdb's copy has only in-frame clones and lacks some. The repertoire has about 81,000 clones, 88% of them found once; the top ten carry more than 0.45%. Specimen: CD4+ or CD8+ T cells sorted from blood, collected in a trial of the OX40 agonist ivuxolimab. The receptors originated from an adult with an advanced solid tumor such as melanoma, head and neck, liver or kidney cancer.

DNA for the CDR3: TGTGCCAGCAGTGACCAAAAGGGGAAAAAACTGTTTTTT. Residues: CASSDQKGKKLFF. The chain joins TRBV2 to TRBJ1-4; weak D call: TRBD1 (5 bases). Germline CDR1 SNHLY, CDR2 FYNNEI. V lost 3 bases and J lost 9, with 11 bases in between. The CDR3 spans 13 residues.

Comments on this clone: At the DNA level, this CDR3 is encoded by other sequences in the same sample as well. The chain uses TRBV4-2 and TRBJ2-5, with 7 bases identical to TRBD2. The V gene's germline CDR1 is LGHNA and CDR2 YNFKEQ. The CDR3 is 13 residues long. V gave up 0 bases and J gave up 11 bases; unmatched junction bases: 6. CDR3 DNA sequence: TGTGCCAGCAGCCAAGATTTGGGGAGGGGTCAGTACTTC. Its protein product is CASSQDLGRGQYF.

Only a few counts were recorded for this clone. The J gene is TRBJ1-3, the V gene TRBV5-6, with TRBD1 as a possible D gene (6 bases). This CDR3 is 14 amino acids long. V lost 4 bases and J lost 4, with 12 bases in between. Germline V gene sequence: CDR1 SGHDT, CDR2 YYEEEE. The CDR3: CASSSTGLGNTIYF. The DNA of the CDR3 is TGTGCCAGCAGCAGTACAGGGTTGGGAAACACCATATATTTT. Complete variable domain (other parts from reference TRBV5-6 and TRBJ1-3): DAGVTQSPTHLIKTRGQQVTLRCSPKSGHDTVSWYQQALGQGPQFIFQYYEEEERQRGNFPDRFSGHQFPNYSSELNVNALLLGDSALYLCASSSTGLGNTIYFGEGSWLTVV.

The gene calls are TRBV5-1 and TRBJ1-1; a possible D gene is TRBD1 (5 bases). Germline V CDR1 and CDR2: SGHRS, YFSETQ. The CDR3 extends over 15 amino acids. The V end lost 1 base, the J end lost 1 base, and 11 bases lay between the germline ends. CDR3 protein: CASSLRAGGNTEAFF. The DNA for the CDR3 is TGCGCCAGCAGCTTGAGGGCCGGGGGGAACACTGAAGCTTTCTTT.

This rearrangement joins TRBV20-1 to TRBJ1-2, with 7 positions matching TRBD1. After removal of 7 bases from V and 8 bases from J, the junction contained 4 bases not matched to a gene. Looked up from germline, CDR1 is DFQATT and CDR2 is SNEGSKA (reference sequence). CDR3 length: 10 residues. The CDR3 DNA sequence: TGCAGTGTGACAGGGTCCGGCTACACCTTC. Encoded protein: CSVTGSGYTF.

The chain is built from TRBV18 and TRBJ1-1, with D unresolved. Germline values: CDR1 KGHSH, CDR2 LQKENI. This CDR3 is 14 amino acids long. Trimming cost V 0 bases and J 2 bases, with 7 bases left between them. This CDR3 is CASSPPSSNTEAFF. The DNA for the CDR3 is TGTGCCAGCTCACCACCGTCCAGTAACACTGAAGCTTTCTTT.

The chain links TRBV7-2 to TRBJ2-1, with D perhaps matching TRBD1 or TRBD2 (6 bases each). The CDR3 is made up of 15 amino acids. V was clipped by 5 bases and J by 5 bases, with 16 bases between them. CDR1 SGHTA and CDR2 FQGNSA come from the germline V gene. Here the CDR3 DNA reads TGTGCCAGCAGCAAGAGGGCGGGACAAGACAATGAGCAGTTCTTC. It specifies CASSKRAGQDNEQFF. The full variable domain, completed using reference TRBV7-2 and TRBJ2-1, is GAGVSQSPSNKVTEKGKDVELRCDPISGHTALYWYRQSLGQGLEFLIYFQGNSAPDKSGLPSDRFSAERTGGSVSTLTIQRTQQEDSAVYLCASSKRAGQDNEQFFGPGTRLTVL.

This chain connects TRBV4-1 to TRBJ2-7; D may correspond to TRBD1 or TRBD2 (5 bases each). The CDR3 contains 15 residues. V lost 4 bases and J 3 bases, leaving 16 bases between the germline ends. Germline loops: CDR1 MGHRA, CDR2 YSYEKL. CDR3 nucleotide sequence: TGCGCCAGCAGCCTCCCGGGCCGAGGGGTCTACGAGCAGTACTTC. Its protein product is CASSLPGRGVYEQYF.

The J gene is TRBJ2-5, the V gene TRBV11-3; D ambiguous. Deletions cut 5 bases from V and 4 bases from J, with 11 bases between. The CDR3 has 13 residues. Germline CDR1 SGHNT, CDR2 YENEEA. The CDR3 nucleotides are TGTGCCAGCAGCGTCACGACTGGAGAGACCCAGTACTTC. As protein: CASSVTTGETQYF.

The gene calls are TRBV28 and TRBJ2-7; 9 bases fit TRBD1. The CDR3 loop spans 13 amino acids. V lost 4 bases and J lost 2; bases outside the gene matches: 0. The germline gives CDR1 MDHEN, CDR2 SYDVKM. DNA of the CDR3: TGTGCCAGCAGTTGGGACAGGGCCTACGAGCAGTACTTC. Translating it yields CASSWDRAYEQYF. The full variable domain, rest sourced from reference TRBV28 and TRBJ2-7, is DVKVTQSSRYLVKRTGEKVFLECVQDMDHENMFWYRQDPGLGLRLIYFSYDVKMKEKGDIPEGYSVSREKKERFSLILESASTNQTSMYLCASSWDRAYEQYFGPGTRLTVT.

J is TRBJ2-3 and V is TRBV9; D is unclear. Deletions cut 2 bases from V and 4 bases from J, with 8 bases between. Germline CDR1 and CDR2: SGDLS and YYNGEE. The CDR3 loop spans 13 amino acids. The DNA for the CDR3 is TGTGCCAGCAGCGTTACGGGCCCAGATACGCAGTATTTT. This gives the protein CASSVTGPDTQYF.

This rearrangement joins TRBV28 to TRBJ1-4; TRBD1 is a possible D gene (6 bases). CDR1 is MDHEN, CDR2 SYDVKM, per germline. This CDR3 has 16 residues. Trimming cost V 1 base and J 8 bases, with 17 bases left between them. Here the CDR3 DNA reads TGTGCCAGCAGTTTATCCGGGGGCGGGGGACGGGAAAAACTGTTTTTT. Translating gives CASSLSGGGGREKLFF.

V gene TRBV2 combines with J gene TRBJ2-2; 10 nucleotides agree with TRBD1. V was pared by 5 bases and J by 4 bases, with 7 bases of the junction left unmatched. The CDR3 has 16 amino acids. CDR1 SNHLY and CDR2 FYNNEI come from the germline V gene. This CDR3 is CASSTGTGEFTGELFF. The CDR3 DNA reads as TGTGCCAGCAGTACCGGGACAGGGGAATTCACCGGGGAGCTGTTTTTT.

The chain links TRBV2 to TRBJ1-2; the D is unclear. Deletions cut 3 bases from V and 6 bases from J, with 5 bases between. Germline assignment: CDR1 SNHLY and CDR2 FYNNEI. The CDR3 runs 11 residues. CDR3 amino acids: CASSDLDGYTF. The CDR3 coding sequence is TGTGCCAGCAGTGACCTCGATGGCTACACCTTC.

The gene calls are TRBV5-1 and TRBJ1-2, with 8 bases fitting TRBD1. The germline gives CDR1 SGHRS, CDR2 YFSETQ. J was trimmed by 6 bases and V by 2 bases; bases with no gene match: 9. The CDR3 has 15 amino acids. This CDR3 reads CASSFSLDRGNGYTF. The CDR3 DNA reads as TGCGCCAGCAGCTTCTCCCTTGACAGGGGAAATGGCTACACCTTC.

This clone was found a few times. The chain links TRBV6-1 to TRBJ2-2; D gene ambiguous. Germline CDR1 MNHNS, CDR2 SASEGT. This CDR3 contains 13 residues. V lost 9 bases, J lost 3 bases, and 11 bases lay in between. The DNA for the CDR3 is TGTGCCAGTATTTCAGCCTACACCGGGGAGCTGTTTTTT. The encoded protein is CASISAYTGELFF.

This chain links TRBV7-8 with TRBJ2-7, with D possibly called TRBD1 or TRBD2 (5 bases each). Germline V gene sequence: CDR1 SGHVS, CDR2 FQNEAQ. CDR3 length: 14 residues. Trimming pared 4 bases from V and 0 bases from J, leaving 10 bases between. The CDR3 sequence: CASSSRDGSYEQYF. The CDR3 DNA sequence: TGTGCCAGCAGCTCCCGGGACGGCTCCTACGAGCAGTACTTC.

The chain is built from TRBV7-9 and TRBJ2-1; the match to TRBD1 covers 10 bases. The CDR3 sequence is 16 residues long. CDR1 and CDR2 (germline): SEHNR, FQNEAQ (reference sequence). V was pared by 5 bases and J by 6 bases, with 10 bases of the junction left unmatched. The CDR3 sequence is CASSKVGDRGSNEQFF. The CDR3 region has the DNA TGTGCCAGCAGCAAAGTTGGGGACAGGGGAAGCAATGAGCAGTTCTTC.

The chain uses TRBV5-5 and TRBJ2-5, with 8 bases that match TRBD1. The CDR3 sequence is 16 residues long. V gave up 4 bases and J gave up 5 bases; unmatched junction bases: 13. Germline CDR1 is SGHKS and CDR2 is YYEKEE (reference sequence). The DNA of the CDR3 is TGTGCCAGCAGCCTAAGGACAGGGCTGCTGGAGGAGACCCAGTACTTC. It is translated as CASSLRTGLLEETQYF.